The source of this T cell receptor (beta chain) is a study of cytotoxic CD8 clonotypes in ibrutinib-treated CLL. Study observations and caveats: T-cell clonality at baseline went above that of age-matched healthy donors and rose and fell with circulating CD8+ T-cell counts.

With 5 bases clipped from V and 6 bases from J, the junction kept 5 bases outside the gene matches. Per germline, CDR1 SGHTA and CDR2 FQGTGA. This CDR3 spans 14 amino acids. This clone was seen just once. Its specificity is not known. This table comes from immunoSEQ multiplex PCR, and its TCRdb copy is limited to in-frame clones, with some not included. This table holds hundreds of thousands of clones, just over 70% found once. The chain uses TRBV7-3 and TRBJ2-3, with 10 bases lining up with TRBD2. The clonotype comes from a human donor with chronic lymphocytic leukemia. Sequencing used PBMCs, obtained after 12 months of ibrutinib treatment. CDR3 bases: TGTGCCAGCAGCATCCTGGGACTAGCGGATACGCAGTATTTT. Amino acids: CASSILGLADTQYF.